This T cell receptor (beta chain) stems from a study of blood T cell repertoires in COVID-19. At the level of the study: Samples representing acute and convalescent COVID-19 were sourced from the United States, Italy and Spain.

This CDR3 is 12 amino acids long. Per germline, CDR1 SGHAT and CDR2 FQNNGV. V gave up 0 bases and J gave up 6 bases, with 6 bases separating them. In its sample, this clone was seen once. The authors' processing: Amplification of reference gene primers provided the estimated nucleated cell counts. Using immunoSEQ multiplex PCR, the repertoire was profiled, and TCRdb retains in-frame clones only, with some absent. V, J and clone size were drawn from that table, and D and trimming were deduced from the DNA. Found here are about 280,000 clones, approximately 85% of them singletons; the top ten hold 5% to 6.5%.

The chain links TRBV11-2 to TRBJ2-7, with unresolved D. The sequenced material came from peripheral blood. The clonotype comes from a man aged 45-65 years with active or convalescent COVID-19. The CDR3 reads CASSLDRREQYF. CDR3 DNA: TGTGCCAGCAGCTTAGATCGTCGCGAGCAGTACTTC.